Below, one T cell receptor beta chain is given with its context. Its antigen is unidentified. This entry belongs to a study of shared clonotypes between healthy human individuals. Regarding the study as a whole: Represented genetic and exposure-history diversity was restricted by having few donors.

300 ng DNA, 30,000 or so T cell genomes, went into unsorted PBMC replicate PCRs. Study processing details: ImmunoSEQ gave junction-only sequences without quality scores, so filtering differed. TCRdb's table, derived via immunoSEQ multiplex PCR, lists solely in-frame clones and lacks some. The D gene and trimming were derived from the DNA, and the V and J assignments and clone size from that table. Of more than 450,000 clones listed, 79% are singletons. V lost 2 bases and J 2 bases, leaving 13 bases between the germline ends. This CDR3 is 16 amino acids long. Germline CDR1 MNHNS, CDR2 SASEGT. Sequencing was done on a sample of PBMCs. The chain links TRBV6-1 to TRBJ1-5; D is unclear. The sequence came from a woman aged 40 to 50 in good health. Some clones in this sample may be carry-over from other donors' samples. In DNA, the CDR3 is TGTGCCAGCAGTGAAACCATGTTCGGGGGCAATCAGCCCCAGCATTTT. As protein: CASSETMFGGNQPQHF.